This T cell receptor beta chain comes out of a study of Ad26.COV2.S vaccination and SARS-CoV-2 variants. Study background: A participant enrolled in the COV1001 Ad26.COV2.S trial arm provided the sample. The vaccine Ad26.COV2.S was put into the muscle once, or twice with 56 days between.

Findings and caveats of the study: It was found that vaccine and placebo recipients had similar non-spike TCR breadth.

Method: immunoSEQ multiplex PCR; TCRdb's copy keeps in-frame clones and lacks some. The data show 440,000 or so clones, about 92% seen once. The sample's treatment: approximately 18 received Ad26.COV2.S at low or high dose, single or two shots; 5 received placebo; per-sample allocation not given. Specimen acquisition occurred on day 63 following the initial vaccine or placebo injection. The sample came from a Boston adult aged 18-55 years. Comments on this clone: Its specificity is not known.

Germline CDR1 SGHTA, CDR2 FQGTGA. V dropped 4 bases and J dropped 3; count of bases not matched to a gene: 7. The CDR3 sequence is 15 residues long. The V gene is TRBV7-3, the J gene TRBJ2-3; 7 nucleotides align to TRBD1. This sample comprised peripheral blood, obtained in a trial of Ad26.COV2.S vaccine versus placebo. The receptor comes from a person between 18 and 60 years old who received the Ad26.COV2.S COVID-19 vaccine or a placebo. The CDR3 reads CASSSTGDRTDTQYF. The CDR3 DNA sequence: TGTGCCAGCAGCTCCACAGGGGATCGGACAGATACGCAGTATTTT. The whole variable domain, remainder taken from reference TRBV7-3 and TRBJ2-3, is GAGVSQTPSNKVTEKGKYVELRCDPISGHTALYWYRQSLGQGPEFLIYFQGTGAADDSGLPNDRFFAVRPEGSVSTLKIQRTERGDSAVYLCASSSTGDRTDTQYFGPGTRLTVL.